A single sample gave rise to the 3 T cell receptor beta chains below, sequenced in a study of blood T cells in healthy people across ages. The authors ran a second PCR of 7 to 11 cycles using a sample-barcoded 5' primer and a J-beta primer mix. TCRdb re-analysed the 5' RACE reads in MiXCR, keeping a single row per CDR3 protein. This repertoire shows around 750,000 distinct CDR3 sequences, roughly 53% found once; its top ten account for around 40%. Sequencing was performed on blood. The receptors were gathered from an elderly man in good health.

This chain links TRBV25-1 with TRBJ1-4, with a tentative D call TRBD1 (5 bases). V lost 0 bases to trimming and J lost 3 bases, with 8 bases between them. This CDR3 has 15 amino acids. Germline V gene data show CDR1 as MGHDK and CDR2 as SYGVNS. As DNA, the CDR3 is TGTGCCAGCAGTGAATATCGGGGGGCTAATGAAAAACTGTTTTTT. Translated: CASSEYRGANEKLFF.

This clonotype was recorded a few times. This rearrangement joins TRBV10-3 to TRBJ2-7, with TRBD2 as a possible D gene (7 bases). Germline loops: CDR1 ENHRY, CDR2 SYGVKD. The CDR3 totals 15 residues. V dropped 2 bases and J dropped 2 bases, with 13 bases sitting between them. CDR3 loop: CAISESGTPTYEQYF. The CDR3 DNA sequence: TGTGCCATCAGTGAGAGCGGGACACCGACCTACGAGCAGTACTTC.

The J gene is TRBJ1-5, the V gene TRBV2; no clear D gene. The CDR3 is 15 amino acids. Trimming pared 6 bases from V and 3 bases from J, leaving 15 bases between. Per germline, CDR1 SNHLY and CDR2 FYNNEI. The CDR3 sequence: CASRKAGSNNQPQHF. CDR3 sequence (DNA): TGTGCCAGCAGAAAAGCGGGGTCCAACAATCAGCCCCAGCATTTT.